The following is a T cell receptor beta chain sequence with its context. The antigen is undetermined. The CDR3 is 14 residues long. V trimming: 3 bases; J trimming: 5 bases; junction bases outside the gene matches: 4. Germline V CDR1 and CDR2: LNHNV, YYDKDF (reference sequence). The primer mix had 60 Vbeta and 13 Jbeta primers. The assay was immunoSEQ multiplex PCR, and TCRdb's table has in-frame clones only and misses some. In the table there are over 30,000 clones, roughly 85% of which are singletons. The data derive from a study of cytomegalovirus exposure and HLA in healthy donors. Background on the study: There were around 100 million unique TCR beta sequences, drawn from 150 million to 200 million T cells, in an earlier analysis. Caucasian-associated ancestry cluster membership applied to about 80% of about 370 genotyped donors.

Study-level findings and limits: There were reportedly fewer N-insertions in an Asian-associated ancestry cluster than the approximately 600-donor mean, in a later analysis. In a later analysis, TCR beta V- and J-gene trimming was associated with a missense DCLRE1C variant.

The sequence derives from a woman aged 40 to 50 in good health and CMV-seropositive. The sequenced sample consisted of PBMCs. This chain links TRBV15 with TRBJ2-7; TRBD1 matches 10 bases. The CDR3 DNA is TGTGCCACCAGCAGCCGGGACAGGGGCAACGAGCAGTACTTC. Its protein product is CATSSRDRGNEQYF.